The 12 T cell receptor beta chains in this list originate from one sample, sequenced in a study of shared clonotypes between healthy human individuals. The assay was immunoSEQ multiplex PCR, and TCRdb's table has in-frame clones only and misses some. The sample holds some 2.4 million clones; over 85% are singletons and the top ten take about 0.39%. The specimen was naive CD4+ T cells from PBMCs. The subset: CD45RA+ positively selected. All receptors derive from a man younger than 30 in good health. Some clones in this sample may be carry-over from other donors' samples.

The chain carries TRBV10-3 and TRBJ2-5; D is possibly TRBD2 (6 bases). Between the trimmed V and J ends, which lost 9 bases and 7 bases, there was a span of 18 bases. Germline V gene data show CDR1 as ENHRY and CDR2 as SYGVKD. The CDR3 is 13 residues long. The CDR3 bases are TGTGCCATGGGACTTGGCATTGGTGGGACCCAGTACTTC. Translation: CAMGLGIGGTQYF.

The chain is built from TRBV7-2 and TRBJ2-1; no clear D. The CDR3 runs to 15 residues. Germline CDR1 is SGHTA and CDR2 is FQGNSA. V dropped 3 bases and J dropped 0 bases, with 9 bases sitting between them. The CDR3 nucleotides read TGTGCCAGCAGCTTTACGTCAGGCTCCTACAATGAGCAGTTCTTC. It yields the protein CASSFTSGSYNEQFF.

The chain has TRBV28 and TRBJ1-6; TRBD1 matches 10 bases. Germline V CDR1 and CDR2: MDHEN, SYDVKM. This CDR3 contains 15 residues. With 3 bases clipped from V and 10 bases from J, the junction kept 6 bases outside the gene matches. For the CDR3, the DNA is TGTGCCAGCAGTTTGTCCGGGACAGGGGAATCACCCCTCCACTTT. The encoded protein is CASSLSGTGESPLHF.

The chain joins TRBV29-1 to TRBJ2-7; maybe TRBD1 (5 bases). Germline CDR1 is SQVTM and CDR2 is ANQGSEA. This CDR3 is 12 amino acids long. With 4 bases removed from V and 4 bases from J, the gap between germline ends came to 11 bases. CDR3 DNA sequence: TGCAGCGTTGGCAGGGATTATTACGAGCAGTACTTC. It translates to CSVGRDYYEQYF.

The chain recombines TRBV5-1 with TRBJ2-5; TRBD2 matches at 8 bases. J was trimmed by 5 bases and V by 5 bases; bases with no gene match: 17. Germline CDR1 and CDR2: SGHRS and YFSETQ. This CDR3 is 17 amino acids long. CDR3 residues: CASRGGLIAGTGETQYF. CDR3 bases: TGCGCCAGCAGGGGGGGTTTGATAGCGGGAACCGGTGAGACCCAGTACTTC. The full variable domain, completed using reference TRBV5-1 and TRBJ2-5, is KAGVTQTPRYLIKTRGQQVTLSCSPISGHRSVSWYQQTPGQGLQFLFEYFSETQRNKGNFPGRFSGRQFSNSRSEMNVSTLELGDSALYLCASRGGLIAGTGETQYFGPGTRLLVL.

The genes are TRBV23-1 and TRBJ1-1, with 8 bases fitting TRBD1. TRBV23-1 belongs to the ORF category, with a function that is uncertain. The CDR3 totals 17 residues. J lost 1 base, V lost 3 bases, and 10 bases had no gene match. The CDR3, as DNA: TGCGCCAGCAGTCAGTCCTCTCCGGGACAGGCGAACACTGAAGCTTTCTTT. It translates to CASSQSSPGQANTEAFF.

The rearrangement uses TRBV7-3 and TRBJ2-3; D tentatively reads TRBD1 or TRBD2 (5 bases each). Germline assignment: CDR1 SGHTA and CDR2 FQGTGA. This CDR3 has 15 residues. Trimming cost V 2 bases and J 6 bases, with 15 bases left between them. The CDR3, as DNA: TGTGCCAGCAGCTTAGGCAGTAGGGGAGCTGATACGCAGTATTTT. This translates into CASSLGSRGADTQYF.

The CDR3 DNA reads TGCGCCAGCAGCTTGACGGCGCGGCAACCCCAAGAGACCCAGTACTTC. Protein product: CASSLTARQPQETQYF. The rearrangement uses TRBV5-1 and TRBJ2-5; no definite D call. V dropped 1 base and J dropped 1 base, with 14 bases sitting between them. This CDR3 has 16 amino acids. Germline CDR1 is SGHRS and CDR2 is YFSETQ.

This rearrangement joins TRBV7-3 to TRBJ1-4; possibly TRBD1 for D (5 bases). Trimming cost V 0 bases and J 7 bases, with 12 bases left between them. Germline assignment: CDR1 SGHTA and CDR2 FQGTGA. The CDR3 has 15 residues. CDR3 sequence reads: CASSLTSGRGEKLFF. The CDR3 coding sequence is TGTGCCAGCAGCTTAACGTCAGGGAGGGGTGAAAAACTGTTTTTT. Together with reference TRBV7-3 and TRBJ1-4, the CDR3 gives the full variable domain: GAGVSQTPSNKVTEKGKYVELRCDPISGHTALYWYRQSLGQGPEFLIYFQGTGAADDSGLPNDRFFAVRPEGSVSTLKIQRTERGDSAVYLCASSLTSGRGEKLFFGSGTQLSVL.

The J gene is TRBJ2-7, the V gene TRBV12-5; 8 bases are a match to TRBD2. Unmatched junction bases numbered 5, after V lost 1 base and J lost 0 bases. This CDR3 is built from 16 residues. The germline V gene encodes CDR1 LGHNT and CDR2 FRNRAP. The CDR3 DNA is TGTGCTAGTGGTTTGGATTCCGGGACTAGCTCCTACGAGCAGTACTTC. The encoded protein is CASGLDSGTSSYEQYF.

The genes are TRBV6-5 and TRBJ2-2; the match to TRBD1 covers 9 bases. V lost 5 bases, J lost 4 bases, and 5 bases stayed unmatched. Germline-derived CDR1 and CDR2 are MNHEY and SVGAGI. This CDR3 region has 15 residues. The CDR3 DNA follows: TGTGCCAGCAGTCGACAGGGGGGGAGCACCGGGGAGCTGTTTTTT. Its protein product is CASSRQGGSTGELFF.

The CDR3, as DNA: TGTGCCAGCAGTCAGGGGGGTAGTGGCTACACCTTC. Protein product: CASSQGGSGYTF. The chain couples TRBV28 to TRBJ1-2, with 7 bases identical to TRBD1. J lost 7 bases, V lost 5 bases, and 4 bases had no gene match. The germline V gene encodes CDR1 MDHEN and CDR2 SYDVKM. This CDR3 contains 12 residues.